The 17 T cell receptor beta chains listed next were all sequenced from one sample in a study of blood T cell repertoires in COVID-19 (dated by TCRdb to about 2020). Library creation used the immunoSEQ multiplex PCR assay. This is the immuneACCESS table as TCRdb keeps it, with only in-frame sequences that have V and J called. A part of the clones is gone; compared with another copy, unresolved V genes explain less than half, and the rest is unexplained. Within this sample are roughly 82,000 clones, with around 82% of them counted one time only. Of the sample, about a sixth falls within the top ten clones. Sample: peripheral blood. The source of these receptors is an older woman with acute or convalescent COVID-19.

The chain couples TRBV7-8 to TRBJ1-5; the match to TRBD1 covers 7 bases. The germline V gene has CDR1 SGHVS and CDR2 FQNEAQ. V shed 5 bases and J 4 bases; nucleotides not matched to a gene: 5. There are 14 residues in the CDR3. The CDR3 reads CASSRDSPNQPQHF. DNA of the CDR3: TGTGCCAGCAGCCGGGACAGTCCAAATCAGCCCCAGCATTTT.

This chain connects TRBV9 to TRBJ2-5, with 12 bases lining up with TRBD2. Germline assignment: CDR1 SGDLS and CDR2 YYNGEE. The CDR3 sequence is 16 residues long. V shed 0 bases, J shed 5 bases, and the junction held 5 bases outside the gene matches. The CDR3 DNA follows: TGTGCCAGCAGCGTAGGGGCTAGCGGGGGGGAGGAGACCCAGTACTTC. Translation: CASSVGASGGEETQYF.

V usage is TRBV4-1 and J usage is TRBJ1-5, with D possibly being TRBD1 (5 bases). V was clipped by 0 bases and J by 6 bases, with 6 bases between them. The length of the CDR3 is 13 residues. Looked up from germline, CDR1 is MGHRA and CDR2 is YSYEKL. In DNA form, the CDR3 reads TGCGCCAGCAGCCAAGATCAGGGTCAGCCCCAGCATTTT. This codes for CASSQDQGQPQHF.

The V and J genes are TRBV6-5 and TRBJ1-1; D unclear. The V gene's germline CDR1 is MNHEY and CDR2 SVGAGI. CDR3 length equals 13 residues. Trimming took off 6 bases at V and 1 base at J, with 9 bases between the two ends. The CDR3 DNA is TGTGCCAGCAGCCCCGCCGGGAACACTGAAGCTTTCTTT. It yields the protein CASSPAGNTEAFF.

This clone was detected once. The chain's CDR3 is CASSFPDRAGEQFF. DNA of the CDR3: TGTGCCAGCAGTTTCCCTGACAGGGCGGGTGAGCAGTTCTTC. J is TRBJ2-1 and V is TRBV27, with 7 bases matching TRBD1. The V gene's germline CDR1 is MNHEY and CDR2 SMNVEV (reference sequence). The CDR3 has 14 residues. Germline trimming cut 3 bases from V and 9 bases from J; bases unmatched to any gene: 8.

The chain has TRBV28 and TRBJ2-7; TRBD2 might be the D (5 bases). Trimming removed 7 bases at V and 0 bases at J, with 16 bases between. This CDR3 is built from 15 residues. Germline loops: CDR1 MDHEN, CDR2 SYDVKM. In nucleotides, the CDR3 is TGTGCCAGCACGAGTGGCGGGTCCATCTCCTACGAGCAGTACTTC. It codes for CASTSGGSISYEQYF.

The DNA of the CDR3 is TGCGCCAGCACATTGGACAGGAGAAGCTATGGCTACACCTTC. It is translated as CASTLDRRSYGYTF. The chain couples TRBV5-1 to TRBJ1-2; TRBD1 aligns across 7 bases. There are 14 residues in the CDR3. Germline trimming cut 6 bases from V and 4 bases from J; bases unmatched to any gene: 9. Germline CDR1 and CDR2: SGHRS and YFSETQ. Looking up the rest from reference TRBV5-1 and TRBJ1-2 gives the full variable domain: KAGVTQTPRYLIKTRGQQVTLSCSPISGHRSVSWYQQTPGQGLQFLFEYFSETQRNKGNFPGRFSGRQFSNSRSEMNVSTLELGDSALYLCASTLDRRSYGYTFGSGTRLTVV.

The V call is TRBV27, the J call TRBJ2-2, with 11 bases aligning to TRBD2. Germline V gene lookup returns CDR1 MNHEY and CDR2 SMNVEV (reference sequence). The CDR3 consists of 13 residues. With 8 bases clipped from V and 5 bases from J, the junction kept 1 base outside the gene matches. The CDR3 loop is CASRTSGTGELFF. The CDR3 DNA follows: TGTGCCAGCCGGACTAGCGGGACCGGGGAGCTGTTTTTT.

The chain recombines TRBV5-6 with TRBJ1-1; TRBD1 matches 8 bases. Germline values: CDR1 SGHDT, CDR2 YYEEEE. The CDR3 loop spans 14 amino acids. V lost 4 bases to trimming and J lost 3 bases; unmatched junction nucleotides: 5. The CDR3 DNA follows: TGTGCCAGCAGCAATGGACAGGGTGACACTGAAGCTTTCTTT. Protein sequence: CASSNGQGDTEAFF.

The chain links TRBV19 to TRBJ1-4; D call uncertain. Germline V CDR1 and CDR2: LNHDA, SQIVND (reference sequence). V was pared by 5 bases and J by 5 bases, with 15 bases between. This CDR3 is 15 amino acids long. Here the CDR3 DNA reads TGTGCCAGTAGTTCCAGACCCTCGGGGAATGAAAAACTGTTTTTT. Translation: CASSSRPSGNEKLFF.

The chain carries TRBV5-1 and TRBJ1-3, with TRBD1 as a possible D gene (5 bases). Trimming stripped 4 bases from V and 3 bases from J, with 14 bases between. The CDR3 extends over 15 amino acids. Germline values: CDR1 SGHRS, CDR2 YFSETQ. The CDR3 sequence: CASSPGTGGGNTIYF. CDR3 sequence (DNA): TGCGCCAGCAGCCCGGGGACGGGGGGTGGAAACACCATATATTTT.

A single count supports this clone. The chain employs TRBV5-1 and TRBJ2-7, with D possibly being TRBD2 (6 bases). Germline V gene sequence: CDR1 SGHRS, CDR2 YFSETQ. This CDR3 is 15 amino acids long. Trimming left V 4 bases short and J 3 bases short, with 17 bases between. The CDR3 nucleotides are TGCGCCAGCAGCCCCGGGGGAGTAGGTAGCTACGAGCAGTACTTC. Translating gives CASSPGGVGSYEQYF.

The chain couples TRBV10-2 to TRBJ2-3; no reliable D call. V lost 4 bases and J lost 0, with 11 bases in between. The CDR3 is made up of 15 amino acids. The germline CDR1 and CDR2 sequences are WSHSY and SAAADI. DNA for the CDR3: TGCGCCAGCAGTGCTCTTTCCGGTAGCACAGATACGCAGTATTTT. Protein: CASSALSGSTDTQYF.

The chain recombines TRBV30 with TRBJ1-1; 10 nucleotides match TRBD1. The CDR3 runs to 14 residues. V dropped 3 bases and J dropped 1; count of bases not matched to a gene: 2. The germline gives CDR1 GTSNPN, CDR2 SVGIG (reference sequence). The CDR3 bases are TGTGCCTGGAGCGGGGACAGGGGGAACACTGAAGCTTTCTTT. Translated: CAWSGDRGNTEAFF.

The CDR3 reads CASSTDSLSSYEQYF. The CDR3 DNA sequence: TGTGCCAGCAGCACGGACTCCCTGAGCTCCTACGAGCAGTACTTC. The chain links TRBV7-9 to TRBJ2-7, with TRBD2 as a possible D gene (5 bases). The CDR3 loop spans 15 amino acids. The germline V gene encodes CDR1 SEHNR and CDR2 FQNEAQ (reference sequence). Trimming left V 5 bases short and J 0 bases short, with 14 bases between.

V usage is TRBV27 and J usage is TRBJ1-1; D unresolved. CDR3 length equals 13 residues. V lost 10 bases to trimming and J lost 1 base, with 13 bases between them. CDR1 and CDR2 from the germline V gene are MNHEY and SMNVEV (reference sequence). CDR3 DNA sequence: TGTGCCACCGCTTGGGCCGCGAACACTGAAGCTTTCTTT. The encoded protein is CATAWAANTEAFF.

The J gene is TRBJ2-1, the V gene TRBV19, with D possibly matching TRBD1 (5 bases). This CDR3 spans 16 amino acids. In germline, CDR1 is LNHDA, CDR2 SQIVND (reference sequence). V gave up 4 bases and J gave up 1 base, with 14 bases separating them. Here the CDR3 reads CASSRGRPQSYNEQFF. The CDR3 nucleotides are TGTGCCAGTAGTAGGGGCAGGCCACAATCCTACAATGAGCAGTTCTTC.